The 16 T cell receptor beta chains given below trace back to one sample, sequenced in a study of control samples from healthy donors and cancer patients. Libraries were prepared by immunoSEQ multiplex PCR; TCRdb keeps only in-frame clonotypes and omits some of them. Counted here are about 150,000 clones, 94% occurring once; the ten biggest clones make up 1.3% to 1.5%. Sample: blood. These receptors came from a woman aged 18-29 years in good health.

The rearrangement links TRBV6-5 to TRBJ2-6, with unresolved D. The germline V gene encodes CDR1 MNHEY and CDR2 SVGAGI. V gave up 4 bases and J gave up 2 bases, with 0 bases separating them. The CDR3 contains 12 residues. The CDR3 sequence is CASSSGANVLTF. The CDR3 nucleotides are TGTGCCAGCAGTTCTGGGGCCAACGTCCTGACTTTC.

The chain employs TRBV7-9 and TRBJ1-4; 8 bases are shared with TRBD1. The V segment lost 4 bases and the J segment 6 bases; nucleotides outside the gene matches: 7. Germline V gene sequence: CDR1 SEHNR, CDR2 FQNEAQ (reference sequence). This CDR3 spans 15 amino acids. The CDR3 spells CASSSRDRWDEKLFF. CDR3 sequence (DNA): TGTGCCAGCAGCTCCAGGGACAGGTGGGATGAAAAACTGTTTTTT.

The chain combines TRBV28 with TRBJ2-7, with D uncertain. Trimming cost V 7 bases and J 0 bases, with 13 bases left between them. Germline CDR1 reads MDHEN; CDR2 reads SYDVKM. The CDR3 has 14 residues. The CDR3 spells CASTPRQPSYEQYF. The DNA for the CDR3 is TGTGCCAGCACCCCACGCCAGCCCTCCTACGAGCAGTACTTC.

The CDR3 sequence is CATRDAEAFF. The CDR3 bases are TGTGCAACTCGGGACGCTGAAGCTTTCTTT. The chain carries TRBV6-5 and TRBJ1-1, with D possibly TRBD1 on 5 matching bases. The CDR3 extends over 10 amino acids. The germline gives CDR1 MNHEY, CDR2 SVGAGI.

The gene calls are TRBV28 and TRBJ2-7; D might be TRBD1 or TRBD2, each matching 6 bases. This CDR3 has 12 amino acids. Germline CDR1 MDHEN, CDR2 SYDVKM. V lost 10 bases and J lost 7, with 17 bases in between. This chain's CDR3 is CAIVGGLGEQYF. CDR3 DNA: TGTGCCATCGTGGGGGGCTTGGGGGAGCAGTACTTC.

This rearrangement joins TRBV28 to TRBJ2-7, with TRBD2 matching over 11 bases. In germline, CDR1 is MDHEN, CDR2 SYDVKM. This CDR3 comprises 16 residues. The V and J ends lost 2 bases and 4 bases, in that order; junction bases with no gene match: 7. The CDR3 spells CASSLRRLAGSYEQYF. The CDR3, as DNA: TGTGCCAGCAGTTTACGGCGACTAGCGGGATCATACGAGCAGTACTTC.

This rearrangement joins TRBV5-1 to TRBJ2-1, with D perhaps matching TRBD1 (7 bases). The CDR3 spans 16 residues. Germline V gene lookup returns CDR1 SGHRS and CDR2 YFSETQ. V lost 0 bases and J lost 8, with 18 bases in between. CDR3 sequence reads: CASSLEQGTRADEQFF. Here the CDR3 DNA reads TGCGCCAGCAGCTTGGAACAGGGGACTCGGGCGGATGAGCAGTTCTTC.

This clone was seen just once. The chain links TRBV7-2 to TRBJ1-2; 9 bases map to TRBD1. The CDR3 length is 15 residues. Germline CDR1 reads SGHTA; CDR2 reads FQGNSA. V was pared by 5 bases and J by 2 bases, with 6 bases of the junction left unmatched. DNA for the CDR3: TGTGCCAGCAGCGGGGGACAGGGATTCAACTATGGCTACACCTTC. As protein: CASSGGQGFNYGYTF.

This rearrangement joins TRBV12-5 to TRBJ1-1, with no clear D. Between the trimmed V and J ends, which lost 5 bases and 0 bases, there was a span of 19 bases. CDR1 and CDR2 (germline): LGHNT, FRNRAP. The CDR3 length is 17 residues. CDR3 in amino acids: CASGPYTPQIMNTEAFF. The CDR3 nucleotides read TGTGCTAGTGGTCCCTACACTCCTCAGATTATGAACACTGAAGCTTTCTTT. Full variable domain (missing parts from reference TRBV12-5 and TRBJ1-1): DARVTQTPRHKVTEMGQEVTMRCQPILGHNTVFWYRQTMMQGLELLAYFRNRAPLDDSGMPKDRFSAEMPDATLATLKIQPSEPRDSAVYFCASGPYTPQIMNTEAFFGQGTRLTVV.

The rearrangement uses TRBV27 and TRBJ1-1; D may be TRBD1 (5 bases). This CDR3 comprises 15 residues. The V end was cut by 0 bases, the J end by 1 base, with 9 bases between. Per the germline V gene, CDR1 is MNHEY and CDR2 is SMNVEV (reference sequence). CDR3 bases: TGTGCCAGCAGTTTATCATTCGGGGGGAACACTGAAGCTTTCTTT. Its translation is CASSLSFGGNTEAFF.

This rearrangement joins TRBV5-1 to TRBJ2-1; the match to TRBD2 covers 15 bases. J gave up 5 bases and V 0 bases, and 12 bases lay outside the gene matches. This CDR3 is built from 20 residues. Per germline, CDR1 SGHRS and CDR2 YFSETQ. CDR3 in DNA: TGCGCCAGCAGCTTGGTCGGACTAGCGGGAGGGCCCTCTGCGGACAATGAGCAGTTCTTC. It translates to CASSLVGLAGGPSADNEQFF.

The chain has TRBV19 and TRBJ2-7; 7 nucleotides match TRBD1. With V trimmed by 6 bases and J by 1 base, 9 bases remained unmatched. The germline V gene encodes CDR1 LNHDA and CDR2 SQIVND (reference sequence). The CDR3 has 15 residues. This CDR3 reads CASSPAGTASYEQYF. Written as DNA, the CDR3 is TGTGCCAGTAGCCCCGCCGGGACAGCATCCTACGAGCAGTACTTC.

The chain joins TRBV7-9 to TRBJ1-4, with TRBD1 identical over 7 bases. The CDR3 consists of 14 residues. The germline CDR1 and CDR2 sequences are SEHNR and FQNEAQ (reference sequence). V shed 4 bases and J 6 bases; nucleotides not matched to a gene: 5. The CDR3 bases are TGTGCCAGCAGCTCGGGACAGCCTGATGAAAAACTGTTTTTT. Translated: CASSSGQPDEKLFF.

The chain is built from TRBV14 and TRBJ2-5, with TRBD1 matching over 9 bases. Germline V lookup: CDR1 SGHDN, CDR2 FVKESK. This CDR3 has 16 amino acids. V lost 4 bases to trimming and J lost 5 bases; unmatched junction nucleotides: 11. In nucleotides, the CDR3 is TGTGCCAGCAGCCCCTTAGGACAGGGGTGGAGGGAGACCCAGTACTTC. It specifies CASSPLGQGWRETQYF. The complete variable domain, with remaining parts taken from reference TRBV14 and TRBJ2-5, reads EAGVTQFPSHSVIEKGQTVTLRCDPISGHDNLYWYRRVMGKEIKFLLHFVKESKQDESGMPNNRFLAERTGGTYSTLKVQPAELEDSGVYFCASSPLGQGWRETQYFGPGTRLLVL.

This clone is a singleton in its sample. The chain links TRBV6-5 to TRBJ1-1; TRBD1 agrees at 7 bases. The V segment lost 3 bases and the J segment 2 bases; nucleotides outside the gene matches: 6. The CDR3 is 15 residues long. The germline CDR1 and CDR2 sequences are MNHEY and SVGAGI. This chain's CDR3 is CASSYSGTANTEAFF. CDR3 bases: TGTGCCAGCAGTTATTCCGGGACAGCAAACACTGAAGCTTTCTTT.

This clone was observed a single time. V is TRBV28 and J is TRBJ2-7; either TRBD1 or TRBD2 may supply D (6 bases each). Germline V CDR1 and CDR2: MDHEN, SYDVKM. Trimming removed 8 bases at V and 3 bases at J, with 14 bases between. The CDR3 totals 13 residues. The CDR3 spells CASRSGGLYEQYF. The CDR3 DNA follows: TGTGCCAGCCGGTCCGGGGGCCTCTACGAGCAGTACTTC.